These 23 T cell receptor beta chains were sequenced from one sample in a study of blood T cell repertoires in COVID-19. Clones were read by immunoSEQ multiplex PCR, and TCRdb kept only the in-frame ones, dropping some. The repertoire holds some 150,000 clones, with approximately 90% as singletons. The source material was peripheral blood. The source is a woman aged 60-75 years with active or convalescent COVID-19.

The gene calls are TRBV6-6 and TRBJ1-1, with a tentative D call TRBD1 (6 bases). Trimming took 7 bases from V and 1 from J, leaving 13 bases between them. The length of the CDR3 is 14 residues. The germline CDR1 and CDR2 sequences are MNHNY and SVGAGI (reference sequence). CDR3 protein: CASTQLTGNTEAFF. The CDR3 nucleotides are TGTGCCAGCACCCAACTGACAGGGAACACTGAAGCTTTCTTT.

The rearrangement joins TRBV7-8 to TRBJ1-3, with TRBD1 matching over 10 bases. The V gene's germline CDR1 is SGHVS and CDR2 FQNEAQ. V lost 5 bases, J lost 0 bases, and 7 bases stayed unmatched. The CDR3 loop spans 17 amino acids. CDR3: CASSQRQGAYSGNTIYF. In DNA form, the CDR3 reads TGTGCCAGCAGCCAAAGACAGGGGGCTTACTCTGGAAACACCATATATTTT.

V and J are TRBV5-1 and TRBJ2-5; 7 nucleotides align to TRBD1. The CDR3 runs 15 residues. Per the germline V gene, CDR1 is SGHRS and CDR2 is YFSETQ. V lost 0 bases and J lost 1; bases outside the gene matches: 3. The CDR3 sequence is CASSLGGQIQETQYF. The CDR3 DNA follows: TGCGCCAGCAGCTTGGGGGGACAGATCCAAGAGACCCAGTACTTC.

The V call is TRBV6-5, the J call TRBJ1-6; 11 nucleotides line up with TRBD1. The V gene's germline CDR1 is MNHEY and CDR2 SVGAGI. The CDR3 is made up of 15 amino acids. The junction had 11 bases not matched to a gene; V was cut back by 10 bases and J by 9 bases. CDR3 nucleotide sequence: TGTGCCACCGCGGACAGGGGGCGCGGTATTTCACCCCTCCACTTT. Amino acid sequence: CATADRGRGISPLHF.

The CDR3 DNA reads as TGTGCCAGCAGCCAAGACTGGCAGGGGCGACGCTTTCGTGATCAGCCCCAGCATTTT. This translates into CASSQDWQGRRFRDQPQHF. The chain carries TRBV14 and TRBJ1-5; D perhaps matches TRBD1 (6 bases). Germline V CDR1 and CDR2: SGHDN, FVKESK. V lost 0 bases and J 5 bases, leaving 23 bases between the germline ends. CDR3 length: 19 amino acids.

The DNA for the CDR3 is TGTGCCGCCAACGGCGGAACAAGTCAAGAGACCCAGTACTTC. Its translation: CAANGGTSQETQYF. The rearrangement links TRBV19 to TRBJ2-5; no definite D call. The CDR3 totals 14 residues. The ends were cut back, 11 bases at V and 2 bases at J, with 18 bases in the middle. Germline V gene sequence: CDR1 LNHDA, CDR2 SQIVND (reference sequence).

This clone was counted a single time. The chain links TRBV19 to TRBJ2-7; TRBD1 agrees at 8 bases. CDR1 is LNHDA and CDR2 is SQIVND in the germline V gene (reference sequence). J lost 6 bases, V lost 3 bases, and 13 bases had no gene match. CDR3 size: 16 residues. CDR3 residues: CASSILHTGGVAEQYF. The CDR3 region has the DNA TGTGCCAGTAGTATTCTTCACACAGGGGGAGTGGCCGAGCAGTACTTC.

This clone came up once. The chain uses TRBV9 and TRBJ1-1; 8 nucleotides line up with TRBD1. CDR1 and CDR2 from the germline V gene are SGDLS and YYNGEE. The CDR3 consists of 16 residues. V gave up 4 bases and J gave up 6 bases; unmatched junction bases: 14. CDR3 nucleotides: TGTGCCAGCAGCCCGAGATTAGTACAGGGGGAAGCTGAAGCTTTCTTT. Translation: CASSPRLVQGEAEAFF.

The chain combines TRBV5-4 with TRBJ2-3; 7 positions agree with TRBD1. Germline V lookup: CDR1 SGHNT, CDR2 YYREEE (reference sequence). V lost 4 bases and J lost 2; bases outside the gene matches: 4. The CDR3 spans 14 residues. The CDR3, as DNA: TGTGCCAGCAGCCGGGACAGCCCCACAGATACGCAGTATTTT. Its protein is CASSRDSPTDTQYF.

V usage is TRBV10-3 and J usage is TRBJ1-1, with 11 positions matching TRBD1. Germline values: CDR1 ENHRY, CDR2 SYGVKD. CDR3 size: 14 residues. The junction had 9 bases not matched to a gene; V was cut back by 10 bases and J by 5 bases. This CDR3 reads CATRGQGGETEAFF. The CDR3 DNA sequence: TGTGCCACACGGGGACAGGGGGGGGAGACTGAAGCTTTCTTT.

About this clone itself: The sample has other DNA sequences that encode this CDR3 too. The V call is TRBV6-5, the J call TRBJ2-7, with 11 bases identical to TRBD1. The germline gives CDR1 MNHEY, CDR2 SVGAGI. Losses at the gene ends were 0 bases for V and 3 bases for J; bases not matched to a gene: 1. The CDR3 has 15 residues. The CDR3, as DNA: TGTGCCAGCAGTTACTCCGGGACAGGGGGCTACGAGCAGTACTTC. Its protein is CASSYSGTGGYEQYF.

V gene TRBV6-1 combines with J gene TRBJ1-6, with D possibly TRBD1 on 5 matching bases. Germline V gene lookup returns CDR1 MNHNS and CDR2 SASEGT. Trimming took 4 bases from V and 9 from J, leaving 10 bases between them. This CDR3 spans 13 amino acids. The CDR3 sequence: CASSGGVGSPLHF. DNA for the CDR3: TGTGCCAGCAGTGGGGGGGTCGGTTCACCCCTCCACTTT.

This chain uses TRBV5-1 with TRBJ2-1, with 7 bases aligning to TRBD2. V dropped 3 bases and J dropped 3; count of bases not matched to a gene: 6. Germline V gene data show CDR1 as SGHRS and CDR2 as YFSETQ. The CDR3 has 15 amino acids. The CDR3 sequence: CASSSSGKDYNEQFF. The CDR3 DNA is TGCGCCAGCAGCTCGAGCGGGAAAGACTACAATGAGCAGTTCTTC.

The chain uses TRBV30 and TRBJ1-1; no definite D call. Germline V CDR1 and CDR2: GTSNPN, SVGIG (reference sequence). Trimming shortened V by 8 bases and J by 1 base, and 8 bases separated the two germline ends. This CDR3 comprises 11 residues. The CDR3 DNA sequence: TGTGCCGGTCAGAAGAACACTGAAGCTTTCTTT. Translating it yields CAGQKNTEAFF.

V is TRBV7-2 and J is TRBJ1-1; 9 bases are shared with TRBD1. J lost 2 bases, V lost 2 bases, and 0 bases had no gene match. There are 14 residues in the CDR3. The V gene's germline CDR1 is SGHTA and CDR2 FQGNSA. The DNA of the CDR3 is TGTGCCAGCAGCTTAACAGGGGGCAACACTGAAGCTTTCTTT. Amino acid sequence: CASSLTGGNTEAFF. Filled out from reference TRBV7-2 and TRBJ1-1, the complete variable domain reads GAGVSQSPSNKVTEKGKDVELRCDPISGHTALYWYRQSLGQGLEFLIYFQGNSAPDKSGLPSDRFSAERTGGSVSTLTIQRTQQEDSAVYLCASSLTGGNTEAFFGQGTRLTVV.

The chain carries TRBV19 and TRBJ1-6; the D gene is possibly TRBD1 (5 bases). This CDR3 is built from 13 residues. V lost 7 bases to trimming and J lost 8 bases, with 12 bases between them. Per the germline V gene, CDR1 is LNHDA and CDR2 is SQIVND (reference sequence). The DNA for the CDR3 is TGTGCCAGTACCAGGGTTCATGATTCACCCCTCCACTTT. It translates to CASTRVHDSPLHF.

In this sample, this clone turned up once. CDR3 nucleotide sequence: TGTGCCAGCAGTTTGGACAGGGGTGAAGCTTTCTTT. It encodes CASSLDRGEAFF. The chain has TRBV12-3 or TRBV12-4 and TRBJ1-1; the match to TRBD1 covers 9 bases. CDR3 length: 12 amino acids. Trimming took 3 bases from V and 7 from J; bases not matched to a gene: 0.

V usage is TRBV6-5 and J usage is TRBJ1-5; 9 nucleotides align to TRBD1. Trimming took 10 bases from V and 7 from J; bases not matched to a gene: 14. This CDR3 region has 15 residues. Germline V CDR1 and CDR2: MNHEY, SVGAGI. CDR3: CATIWTGVIGQPQHF. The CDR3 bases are TGTGCCACCATATGGACAGGGGTTATCGGACAGCCCCAGCATTTT.

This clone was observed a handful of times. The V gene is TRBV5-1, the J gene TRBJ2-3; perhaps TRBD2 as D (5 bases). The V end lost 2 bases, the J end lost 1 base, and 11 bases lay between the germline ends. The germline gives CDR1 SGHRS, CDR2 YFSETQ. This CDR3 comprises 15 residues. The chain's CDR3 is CASSFGLSGTDTQYF. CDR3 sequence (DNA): TGCGCCAGCAGCTTCGGACTTAGTGGCACAGATACGCAGTATTTT.

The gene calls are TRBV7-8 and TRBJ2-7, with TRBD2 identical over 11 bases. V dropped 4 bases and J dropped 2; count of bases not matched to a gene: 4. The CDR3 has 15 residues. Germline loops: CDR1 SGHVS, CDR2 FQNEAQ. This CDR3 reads CASSSGTSGTYEQYF. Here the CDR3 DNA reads TGTGCCAGCAGCTCAGGGACTAGCGGAACCTACGAGCAGTACTTC.

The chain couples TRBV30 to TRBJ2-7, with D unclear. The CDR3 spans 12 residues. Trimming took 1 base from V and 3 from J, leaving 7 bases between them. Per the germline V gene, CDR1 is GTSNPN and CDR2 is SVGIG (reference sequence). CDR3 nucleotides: TGTGCCTGGAGTGCCTACTACTACGAGCAGTACTTC. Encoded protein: CAWSAYYYEQYF.

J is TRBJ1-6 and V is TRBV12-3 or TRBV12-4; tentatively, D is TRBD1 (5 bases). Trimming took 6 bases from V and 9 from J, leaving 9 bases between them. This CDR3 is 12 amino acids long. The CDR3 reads CASRGEGSPLHF. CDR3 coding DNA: TGTGCCAGCAGGGGGGAGGGTTCACCCCTCCACTTT.

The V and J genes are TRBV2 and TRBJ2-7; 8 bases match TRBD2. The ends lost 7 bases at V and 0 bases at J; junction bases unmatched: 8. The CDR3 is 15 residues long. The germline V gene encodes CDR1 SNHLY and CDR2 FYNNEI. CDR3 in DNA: TGTGCCAGCACCCCCACTAGCGGCCTCTCCTACGAGCAGTACTTC. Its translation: CASTPTSGLSYEQYF.